One and the same sample provided the 12 T cell receptor beta chains below, sequenced in a study of CD8 T cells in ankylosing spondylitis. Study outcomes and limitations: About eight highly homologous variants made up a TCR beta motif that seemed to typify ankylosing spondylitis blood.

No antigen has been assigned to these receptors. TCRdb re-analysed the 5' RACE reads in MiXCR, keeping a single row per CDR3 protein. This sample has 750,000 to 850,000 distinct CDR3 sequences, with about an eighth found just once. The sample comprised blood, either unsorted or a sorted T cell fraction (not recorded which). These receptors all stem from a male donor with ankylosing spondylitis.

Only a few counts were recorded for this clonotype. This chain joins TRBV5-4 and TRBJ2-1; no definite D call. CDR1 is SGHNT, CDR2 YYREEE, per germline (reference sequence). The CDR3 is 15 residues long. With 3 bases removed from V and 0 bases from J, the gap between germline ends came to 10 bases. The CDR3 bases are TGTGCCAGCAGCTCACATAAGAGCTCCTACAATGAGCAGTTCTTC. It codes for CASSSHKSSYNEQFF.

The chain recombines TRBV10-2 with TRBJ2-1, with 7 positions matching TRBD2. The ends lost 7 bases at V and 1 base at J; junction bases unmatched: 10. CDR3 size: 16 residues. Germline V lookup: CDR1 WSHSY, CDR2 SAAADI. CDR3 coding DNA: TGCGCCAGCACTCCCCGAGCGGGGATTTCCTACAATGAGCAGTTCTTC. As protein: CASTPRAGISYNEQFF.

The chain employs TRBV30 and TRBJ2-1; a possible D gene is TRBD2 (5 bases). The ends were cut back, 2 bases at V and 7 bases at J, with 12 bases in the middle. The CDR3 sequence is 13 residues long. CDR1 GTSNPN and CDR2 SVGIG come from the germline V gene (reference sequence). The CDR3 nucleotides read TGTGCCTGGAGTAGCGGCGACGGGAATGAGCAGTTCTTC. It encodes CAWSSGDGNEQFF.

The chain combines TRBV3-1 with TRBJ2-1; no clear D gene. This CDR3 spans 14 amino acids. Trimming took 3 bases from V and 2 from J, leaving 8 bases between them. From germline, CDR1 is LGHDT and CDR2 YNNKEL (reference sequence). CDR3 sequence reads: CASSQAGTYNEQFF. The CDR3 DNA follows: TGTGCCAGCAGCCAGGCCGGAACCTACAATGAGCAGTTCTTC.

This clonotype was recorded a few times. The chain employs TRBV5-1 and TRBJ2-1; 8 bases line up with TRBD2. This CDR3 is built from 15 residues. Trimming cost V 3 bases and J 8 bases; bases outside gene matches: 10. CDR1 and CDR2 from the germline V gene are SGHRS and YFSETQ. As DNA, the CDR3 is TGCGCCAGCAGCTCGGGACTAGTCAGTGGAGATGAGCAGTTCTTC. This translates into CASSSGLVSGDEQFF.

The CDR3 nucleotides are TGTGCCAGCAGTGAAGGGCTAGCGGGAGCCGACTACGAGCAGTACTTC. Its protein product is CASSEGLAGADYEQYF. The V gene is TRBV6-1, the J gene TRBJ2-7; 10 positions agree with TRBD2. Trimming cost V 1 base and J 3 bases; bases outside gene matches: 6. CDR3 length: 16 residues. Germline CDR1 is MNHNS and CDR2 is SASEGT.

The chain links TRBV20-1 to TRBJ1-1; D might be TRBD1 (5 bases). Germline loops: CDR1 DFQATT, CDR2 SNEGSKA (reference sequence). The length of the CDR3 is 14 residues. V lost 0 bases to trimming and J lost 4 bases, with 12 bases between them. The CDR3 spells CSAREDTASTEAFF. The DNA for the CDR3 is TGCAGTGCTAGAGAGGACACTGCCTCCACTGAAGCTTTCTTT.

This clonotype was detected only a few times. The genes are TRBV4-1 and TRBJ2-5; 8 nucleotides align to TRBD2. V lost 2 bases, J lost 7 bases, and 9 bases stayed unmatched. The CDR3 loop spans 15 amino acids. Germline V gene sequence: CDR1 MGHRA, CDR2 YSYEKL. The CDR3 spells CASSQPGLAPWTQYF. CDR3 in DNA: TGCGCCAGCAGCCAACCCGGACTAGCTCCTTGGACCCAGTACTTC.

The V call is TRBV18, the J call TRBJ1-5, with D unresolved. There are 14 residues in the CDR3. V lost 1 base, J lost 4 bases, and 8 bases lay in between. CDR1 and CDR2 (germline): KGHSH, LQKENI. CDR3: CASSPRWENQPQHF. As DNA, the CDR3 is TGTGCCAGCTCACCACGATGGGAGAATCAGCCCCAGCATTTT.

This clonotype was observed a few times. The V gene is TRBV20-1, the J gene TRBJ1-2, with D perhaps TRBD1 (5 bases). V was cut by 3 bases and J by 3 bases, with 17 bases left in between. Per the germline V gene, CDR1 is DFQATT and CDR2 is SNEGSKA (reference sequence). The CDR3 totals 15 residues. The CDR3 protein is CSASSPATGDYGYTF. The CDR3 bases are TGCAGTGCTAGTTCCCCGGCGACGGGGGACTATGGCTACACCTTC.

This clonotype was counted between two and nine times. This rearrangement joins TRBV20-1 to TRBJ1-2, with D possibly matching TRBD1 (6 bases). With 0 bases removed from V and 0 bases from J, the gap between germline ends came to 11 bases. The length of the CDR3 is 15 residues. The germline V gene has CDR1 DFQATT and CDR2 SNEGSKA (reference sequence). DNA of the CDR3: TGCAGTGCTAGAGATTACGGGGGCACTAACTATGGCTACACCTTC. Its protein product is CSARDYGGTNYGYTF.

This clonotype has a handful of counts. The chain combines TRBV11-2 with TRBJ2-3; D unresolved. The ends were cut back, 6 bases at V and 3 bases at J, with 10 bases in the middle. Germline loops: CDR1 SGHAT, CDR2 FQNNGV. The CDR3 has 13 residues. The CDR3 protein is CASRQMGTDTQYF. The CDR3 DNA sequence: TGTGCCAGCAGGCAAATGGGAACAGATACGCAGTATTTT. Full variable domain (outside the CDR3, taken from reference TRBV11-2 and TRBJ2-3): EAGVAQSPRYKIIEKRQSVAFWCNPISGHATLYWYQQILGQGPKLLIQFQNNGVVDDSQLPKDRFSAERLKGVDSTLKIQPAKLEDSAVYLCASRQMGTDTQYFGPGTRLTVL.